This T cell receptor (beta chain) was captured in a study of cytomegalovirus exposure and HLA in healthy donors. The study, taken as a whole, reports: Among TCR sequences, most were rare, though some public TCRs appeared in many donors.

In regard to this clone: Its antigen is currently unknown.

The PCR contained 60 Vbeta and 13 Jbeta primers. Assay used: immunoSEQ multiplex PCR; TCRdb lists only in-frame clones, some missing. The sample lists about 90,000 clones, over 55% occurring once. CDR1 is KGHSH, CDR2 LQKENI, per germline. The CDR3 runs 15 residues. V gave up 3 bases and J gave up 6 bases, with 14 bases separating them. Sequenced input: PBMCs. This receptor was identified in a woman between 45 and 65 years old in good health and CMV-seropositive. The chain is built from TRBV18 and TRBJ2-2, with D possibly matching TRBD2 (6 bases). CDR3 in amino acids: CASSPREGVSGELFF. The DNA of the CDR3 is TGTGCCAGCTCACCGCGGGAAGGGGTGTCCGGGGAGCTGTTTTTT.